Each of the 14 T cell receptor beta chains below was sequenced from the same sample in a study of radiotherapy plus CTLA-4 blockade in lung cancer (dated by TCRdb to the late 2010s). Libraries were built with the immunoSEQ multiplex PCR assay. What TCRdb holds here is the immuneACCESS table cut down to in-frame rearrangements. Part of the clones is not present; checked against another copy, under half of the missing clones reflect an unresolved V gene, and the others are unexplained. For this sample the table gives some 110,000 clones, of which 81% were detected only once. About 3.3% of the sample comes from the top ten. The sample in question was peripheral blood, obtained from a patient treated with radiotherapy plus ipilimumab. The receptor source for this set is a human donor with non-small cell lung cancer that progressed on radiotherapy plus ipilimumab. Some clones in this sample may be carry-over from other donors' samples.

This clone was observed a single time. The rearrangement uses TRBV6-5 and TRBJ2-1; D uncertain. Germline loops: CDR1 MNHEY, CDR2 SVGAGI. This CDR3 has 14 residues. With 0 bases removed from V and 9 bases from J, the gap between germline ends came to 12 bases. CDR3 amino acids: CASSYSIVGSEQFF. The CDR3 coding sequence is TGTGCCAGCAGTTACTCGATTGTGGGCAGTGAGCAGTTCTTC.

The chain links TRBV29-1 to TRBJ1-4; weak D call: TRBD1 (6 bases). This CDR3 spans 12 amino acids. V shed 7 bases and J shed 4 bases, with 10 bases lying between them. Germline V gene lookup returns CDR1 SQVTM and CDR2 ANQGSEA. The CDR3: CSAGQLNEKLFF. The CDR3 DNA follows: TGCAGCGCAGGACAGCTTAATGAAAAACTGTTTTTT.

The genes are TRBV9 and TRBJ2-1; 9 nucleotides agree with TRBD1. V was clipped by 3 bases and J by 4 bases; unmatched bases: 8. CDR3 length: 16 amino acids. The V gene's germline CDR1 is SGDLS and CDR2 YYNGEE. The CDR3 protein is CASSANRGRLYNEQFF. The CDR3 DNA is TGTGCCAGCAGCGCCAACAGGGGGCGCCTTTACAATGAGCAGTTCTTC.

The chain is built from TRBV7-8 and TRBJ2-1, with D possibly called TRBD1 or TRBD2 (5 bases each). Germline CDR1 SGHVS, CDR2 FQNEAQ. The V gene lost 5 bases and the J gene lost 5 bases, with 19 bases spanning the gap. The CDR3 extends over 16 amino acids. CDR3 region: CASSIRGAPANNEQFF. The CDR3 coding sequence is TGTGCCAGCAGCATCCGAGGGGCGCCCGCTAACAATGAGCAGTTCTTC.

On this clone itself: A read error may produce the germline difference seen at one junction end. The chain has TRBV7-7 and TRBJ1-1, with D unclear. CDR1 and CDR2 from the germline V gene are SSHAT and FNYEAQ (reference sequence). This CDR3 has 13 amino acids. CDR3 DNA: TGTGCTAGCAGTTTGACCCCGAACACTGAAGCTTTCTTT. Translating gives CASSLTPNTEAFF.

V and J are TRBV9 and TRBJ2-2, with D unclear. The CDR3 runs 12 residues. Germline V lookup: CDR1 SGDLS, CDR2 YYNGEE. V lost 0 bases and J 10 bases, leaving 7 bases between the germline ends. CDR3 sequence (DNA): TGTGCCAGCAGCGTAGATCCAGAGGAGCTGTTTTTT. Encoded protein: CASSVDPEELFF.

V and J are TRBV2 and TRBJ2-7; the D gene could be TRBD1 or TRBD2 (5 bases each). Germline CDR1 is SNHLY and CDR2 is FYNNEI. The ends were cut back, 4 bases at V and 6 bases at J, with 10 bases in the middle. The CDR3 has 12 amino acids. CDR3 protein: CASSGSGPEQYF. The CDR3 DNA reads TGTGCCAGCAGTGGTTCGGGGCCCGAGCAGTACTTC.

The rearrangement links TRBV4-3 to TRBJ1-1; D is undetermined. CDR1 LGHNA and CDR2 YSLEER come from the germline V gene. V was cut by 2 bases and J by 2 bases, with 12 bases left in between. The CDR3 totals 15 residues. CDR3 DNA sequence: TGCGCCAGCAGCCAATACAATGAGGGCAACACTGAAGCTTTCTTT. Translating it yields CASSQYNEGNTEAFF.

This clone has just one count. The chain joins TRBV18 to TRBJ2-7, with D possibly matching TRBD1 (6 bases). Trimming took off 4 bases at V and 1 base at J, with 11 bases between the two ends. The CDR3 is made up of 14 amino acids. From germline, CDR1 is KGHSH and CDR2 LQKENI. The CDR3 sequence: CASSLGTYSYEQYF. CDR3 nucleotide sequence: TGTGCCAGCTCACTGGGGACATATTCCTACGAGCAGTACTTC.

This sequence joins TRBV10-3 and TRBJ2-1, with 7 positions matching TRBD2. Germline V gene data show CDR1 as ENHRY and CDR2 as SYGVKD. CDR3 length: 11 amino acids. V lost 7 bases and J lost 10; bases outside the gene matches: 4. The CDR3 nucleotides read TGTGCCATCAACGGGGGGAGGGAGCAGTTCTTC. Its protein product is CAINGGREQFF.

The DNA of the CDR3 is TGTGCCAGCAGCCAAGCCGCGGGCCACTACGAGCAGTACTTC. This sequence encodes CASSQAAGHYEQYF. The genes are TRBV14 and TRBJ2-7; D is perhaps TRBD2 (5 bases). V was clipped by 1 base and J by 3 bases, with 10 bases between them. This CDR3 has 14 residues. Germline values: CDR1 SGHDN, CDR2 FVKESK.

The chain carries TRBV5-3 and TRBJ1-5, with D maybe TRBD1 (6 bases). TRBV5-3 is designated an ORF whose function remains uncertain. Trimming stripped 8 bases from V and 6 bases from J, with 18 bases between. The CDR3 totals 14 residues. CDR3: CASTAVGGRQPQHF. DNA of the CDR3: TGTGCCAGCACCGCGGTGGGGGGGCGTCAGCCCCAGCATTTT.

This clone was seen more than once but under ten times. The chain employs TRBV7-9 and TRBJ1-2, with 9 bases lining up with TRBD1. Trimming at V came to 1 base and at J to 7 bases, leaving 1 base not matched to a gene. The germline gives CDR1 SEHNR, CDR2 FQNEAQ (reference sequence). The CDR3 consists of 13 residues. CDR3 amino acids: CASSLGGQGGYTF. The CDR3 bases are TGTGCCAGCAGCTTAGGGGGACAGGGTGGCTACACCTTC.

The chain couples TRBV5-1 to TRBJ1-6, with D possibly TRBD1 on 5 matching bases. Germline assignment: CDR1 SGHRS and CDR2 YFSETQ. The CDR3 contains 15 residues. Between the trimmed V and J ends, which lost 1 base and 7 bases, there was a span of 12 bases. The CDR3 sequence: CASSLLGTENSPLHF. As DNA, the CDR3 is TGCGCCAGCAGCTTGTTAGGGACGGAGAATTCACCCCTCCACTTT.